One and the same sample provided the 20 T cell receptor beta chains below, sequenced in a study of cytomegalovirus exposure and HLA in healthy donors. Assay used: immunoSEQ multiplex PCR; TCRdb lists only in-frame clones, some missing. Of around 120,000 clones listed, less than 90% were seen once; the top ten hold around 4.5%. Sequenced input: PBMCs. These receptors were collected from a man aged 18 to 29 in good health and CMV-seropositive.

CDR3: CASSQGRLSGGRIINEQFF. CDR3 nucleotides: TGTGCCAGCAGCCAAGGGCGTCTTAGCGGGGGCCGGATTATCAATGAGCAGTTCTTC. The rearrangement uses TRBV4-2 and TRBJ2-1; TRBD2 matches 9 bases. V dropped 1 base and J dropped 6; count of bases not matched to a gene: 16. Germline assignment: CDR1 LGHNA and CDR2 YNFKEQ. This CDR3 contains 19 residues.

The V and J genes are TRBV4-2 and TRBJ2-5, with 10 bases lining up with TRBD2. The CDR3 totals 18 residues. After removal of 2 bases from V and 0 bases from J, the junction contained 9 bases not matched to a gene. CDR1 LGHNA and CDR2 YNFKEQ come from the germline V gene. For the CDR3, the DNA is TGTGCCAGCAGCCAAAAACCCCTAGCGGGGGAGTACCAAGAGACCCAGTACTTC. This codes for CASSQKPLAGEYQETQYF.

The chain combines TRBV27 with TRBJ1-5, with 10 nucleotides matching TRBD1. The germline V gene encodes CDR1 MNHEY and CDR2 SMNVEV (reference sequence). V lost 6 bases and J lost 0; bases outside the gene matches: 2. This CDR3 region has 15 residues. The CDR3 reads CASRRQGASNQPQHF. The CDR3 nucleotides are TGTGCCAGCAGGCGACAGGGGGCTAGCAATCAGCCCCAGCATTTT.

The rearrangement joins TRBV6-1 to TRBJ2-5, with 9 positions matching TRBD2. The CDR3 totals 12 residues. The trim removed 7 bases at V and 4 bases at J, leaving 1 base unmatched. Germline CDR1 reads MNHNS; CDR2 reads SASEGT. This CDR3 is CASKTSGETQYF. The CDR3 DNA sequence: TGTGCCAGCAAGACTAGCGGAGAGACCCAGTACTTC.

This chain uses TRBV10-2 with TRBJ2-7, with TRBD2 as a possible D gene (5 bases). Germline CDR1 WSHSY, CDR2 SAAADI. The CDR3 loop spans 11 amino acids. V gave up 7 bases and J gave up 3 bases, with 7 bases separating them. The CDR3: CASKGDYEQYF. Here the CDR3 DNA reads TGCGCCAGCAAGGGAGACTACGAGCAGTACTTC.

The J gene is TRBJ2-7, the V gene TRBV7-8; the D gene is possibly TRBD2 (6 bases). Trimming pared 1 base from V and 5 bases from J, leaving 15 bases between. The CDR3 contains 15 residues. Per germline, CDR1 SGHVS and CDR2 FQNEAQ. DNA for the CDR3: TGTGCCAGCAGCTTAGTCGGGGGTCGGATCGACGAGCAGTACTTC. Residues: CASSLVGGRIDEQYF.

The CDR3 region is CASSFGGVEQFF. CDR3 nucleotide sequence: TGTGCCAGCAGTTTTGGGGGCGTTGAGCAGTTCTTC. The chain has TRBV27 and TRBJ2-1; tentatively, D is TRBD1 (6 bases). The germline V and J ends were trimmed by 3 bases and 9 bases, with 9 bases remaining between them. In germline, CDR1 is MNHEY, CDR2 SMNVEV (reference sequence). The CDR3 contains 12 residues.

The V and J genes are TRBV10-3 and TRBJ2-7, with 10 bases lining up with TRBD1. Germline V gene lookup returns CDR1 ENHRY and CDR2 SYGVKD. The ends lost 0 bases at V and 12 bases at J; junction bases unmatched: 5. This CDR3 has 13 residues. CDR3 protein: CAISESPRDRGYF. Here the CDR3 DNA reads TGTGCCATCAGTGAGTCGCCCCGGGACAGGGGGTACTTC.

The chain employs TRBV19 and TRBJ2-2; no reliable D call. CDR3 length: 14 amino acids. Germline lookup yields CDR1 LNHDA and CDR2 SQIVND (reference sequence). Trimming removed 1 base at V and 2 bases at J, with 5 bases between. The CDR3 is CASSIVPNTGELFF. The DNA for the CDR3 is TGTGCCAGTAGTATAGTTCCAAACACCGGGGAGCTGTTTTTT.

V gene TRBV21-1 combines with J gene TRBJ2-7; the D call TRBD1 from the table was never checked on the DNA. TRBV21-1 is given as a pseudogene. The CDR3 is made up of 15 amino acids. The CDR3 DNA reads TGTGCCAGCAACACCGACAGGGTCGACTCCTACGAGCAGTACTTC. It translates to CASNTDRVDSYEQYF.

The rearrangement links TRBV7-2 to TRBJ2-5; a weak D match, TRBD2 (6 bases). Trimming took 5 bases from V and 1 from J, leaving 8 bases between them. In germline, CDR1 is SGHTA, CDR2 FQGNSA. The CDR3 runs to 13 residues. The CDR3 loop is CASSRGSQETQYF. DNA of the CDR3: TGTGCCAGCAGCCGGGGGAGCCAAGAGACCCAGTACTTC.

This clone was detected only a few times. This rearrangement joins TRBV6-1 to TRBJ1-2; D gene ambiguous. The CDR3 contains 14 residues. V was shortened by 4 bases and J by 0 bases, with 9 bases between the two germline ends. Per germline, CDR1 MNHNS and CDR2 SASEGT. The CDR3 DNA reads as TGTGCCAGCAGTGGACCCGGGACTAACTATGGCTACACCTTC. This encodes CASSGPGTNYGYTF.

The rearrangement uses TRBV9 and TRBJ2-1; D gene uncertain. CDR3 length: 14 residues. Germline-derived CDR1 and CDR2 are SGDLS and YYNGEE. Trimming cost V 0 bases and J 5 bases, with 9 bases left between them. CDR3 amino acids: CASSVDNADNEQFF. CDR3 in DNA: TGTGCCAGCAGCGTAGACAATGCGGACAATGAGCAGTTCTTC.

J is TRBJ1-1 and V is TRBV27; no definite D call. The CDR3 contains 13 residues. Germline V gene data show CDR1 as MNHEY and CDR2 as SMNVEV (reference sequence). Trimming removed 3 bases from V and 3 bases from J, with 8 bases in between. The DNA for the CDR3 is TGTGCCAGCAGTTTGTTTTATTACACTGAAGCTTTCTTT. Its translation: CASSLFYYTEAFF.

In its sample, this clone was seen a few times. The chain uses TRBV7-9 and TRBJ2-3; D is unresolved. V lost 2 bases and J 5 bases, leaving 11 bases between the germline ends. Germline-derived CDR1 and CDR2 are SEHNR and FQNEAQ (reference sequence). The CDR3 spans 14 residues. In DNA form, the CDR3 reads TGTGCCAGCAGCTTAAAAGAGTCCGGAGATACGCAGTATTTT. This codes for CASSLKESGDTQYF.

On this clone: Other DNA sequences in this specimen translate into the identical CDR3. V is TRBV4-1 and J is TRBJ2-7; D may be TRBD2 (5 bases). Trimming pared 9 bases from V and 3 bases from J, leaving 21 bases between. The CDR3 has 15 amino acids. Germline loops: CDR1 MGHRA, CDR2 YSYEKL. The CDR3 coding sequence is TGCGCCAGTAGCGCCGCTAACCGGCGGAACTACGAGCAGTACTTC. Protein product: CASSAANRRNYEQYF.

J is TRBJ2-2 and V is TRBV6-5; 9 nucleotides agree with TRBD1. This CDR3 spans 16 amino acids. V shed 0 bases, J shed 4 bases, and the junction held 3 bases outside the gene matches. Germline V gives CDR1 MNHEY, CDR2 SVGAGI. CDR3 loop: CASSYSGTGSTGELFF. The CDR3 nucleotides read TGTGCCAGCAGTTACTCGGGGACAGGGAGCACCGGGGAGCTGTTTTTT.

The rearrangement uses TRBV7-6 and TRBJ2-5; unclear D gene. Germline V CDR1 and CDR2: SGHVS, FNYEAQ. This CDR3 region has 12 residues. Deletions cut 4 bases from V and 0 bases from J, with 3 bases between. CDR3 residues: CASSSYQETQYF. The CDR3 DNA is TGTGCCAGCAGCTCGTACCAAGAGACCCAGTACTTC.

The genes are TRBV7-7 and TRBJ2-5, with a possible D match to TRBD1 (5 bases). The CDR3 sequence is 14 residues long. V was cut by 5 bases and J by 5 bases, with 15 bases left in between. Germline V gene data show CDR1 as SSHAT and CDR2 as FNYEAQ (reference sequence). Written as DNA, the CDR3 is TGTGCCAGCAGCCCAGGGATCTCCGGGGAGACCCAGTACTTC. This encodes CASSPGISGETQYF.

This chain connects TRBV6-5 to TRBJ1-6, with 8 bases that match TRBD1. The V and J ends lost 4 bases and 9 bases, in that order; junction bases with no gene match: 8. Germline loops: CDR1 MNHEY, CDR2 SVGAGI. The CDR3 spans 15 residues. CDR3 protein: CASSFEQGVGSPLHF. The CDR3 DNA reads as TGTGCCAGCAGTTTCGAACAGGGGGTAGGTTCACCCCTCCACTTT.